This TCR beta chain came from a study of T cell responses to AZD1222 COVID-19 vaccine. Trimming shortened V by 0 bases and J by 4 bases, and 18 bases separated the two germline ends. Germline CDR1 LGHNA, CDR2 YSLEER. The CDR3 has 17 residues. Clones were sequenced by immunoSEQ multiplex PCR, and TCRdb holds only the in-frame ones, with some missing. Among 100,000 to 150,000 clones listed, around nine tenths were seen once. The sequenced sample was peripheral blood, obtained 28 days after the second AZD1222 dose. The V call is TRBV4-3, the J call TRBJ1-2, with D possibly TRBD1 on 6 matching bases. This TCR was recovered from an adult who received the AZD1222 COVID-19 vaccine. The CDR3 sequence is CASSQDGASRGGYGYTF. The CDR3 nucleotides are TGCGCCAGCAGCCAAGATGGGGCTTCCAGGGGAGGCTATGGCTACACCTTC.